This TCR beta chain was found in a study of cytomegalovirus exposure and HLA in healthy donors. Across the study: An early release of data contained some 80 million unique TCRs, which came from HLA-typed donors.

Study-level findings and limits: Later work associated fewer than 20,000 TCR beta sequences with HLA alleles at 0.05 false discovery rate. TCR beta chains associated with HLA were, in a later analysis, more clonally expanded than equally common others.

As to this clone: The antigen is not known.

PCR amplification relied on 60 Vbeta primers (plus 13 Jbeta primers). Sequenced by immunoSEQ multiplex PCR; TCRdb stores in-frame clones only, minus some. The sample lists 90,000 to 130,000 clones, under 85% seen once, with less than 7.5% in the top ten. CDR1 MNHEY and CDR2 SVGAGI come from the germline V gene. V was cut by 0 bases and J by 7 bases, with 10 bases left in between. The CDR3 sequence is 14 residues long. Sequencing was carried out using PBMCs. The source of this sequence is a man under 40 in good health and CMV-seropositive. V gene TRBV6-5 combines with J gene TRBJ1-5, with D perhaps matching TRBD1 (5 bases). The CDR3 sequence: CASSYSAGIQPQHF. In DNA, the CDR3 is TGTGCCAGCAGTTACTCGGCAGGGATCCAGCCCCAGCATTTT.